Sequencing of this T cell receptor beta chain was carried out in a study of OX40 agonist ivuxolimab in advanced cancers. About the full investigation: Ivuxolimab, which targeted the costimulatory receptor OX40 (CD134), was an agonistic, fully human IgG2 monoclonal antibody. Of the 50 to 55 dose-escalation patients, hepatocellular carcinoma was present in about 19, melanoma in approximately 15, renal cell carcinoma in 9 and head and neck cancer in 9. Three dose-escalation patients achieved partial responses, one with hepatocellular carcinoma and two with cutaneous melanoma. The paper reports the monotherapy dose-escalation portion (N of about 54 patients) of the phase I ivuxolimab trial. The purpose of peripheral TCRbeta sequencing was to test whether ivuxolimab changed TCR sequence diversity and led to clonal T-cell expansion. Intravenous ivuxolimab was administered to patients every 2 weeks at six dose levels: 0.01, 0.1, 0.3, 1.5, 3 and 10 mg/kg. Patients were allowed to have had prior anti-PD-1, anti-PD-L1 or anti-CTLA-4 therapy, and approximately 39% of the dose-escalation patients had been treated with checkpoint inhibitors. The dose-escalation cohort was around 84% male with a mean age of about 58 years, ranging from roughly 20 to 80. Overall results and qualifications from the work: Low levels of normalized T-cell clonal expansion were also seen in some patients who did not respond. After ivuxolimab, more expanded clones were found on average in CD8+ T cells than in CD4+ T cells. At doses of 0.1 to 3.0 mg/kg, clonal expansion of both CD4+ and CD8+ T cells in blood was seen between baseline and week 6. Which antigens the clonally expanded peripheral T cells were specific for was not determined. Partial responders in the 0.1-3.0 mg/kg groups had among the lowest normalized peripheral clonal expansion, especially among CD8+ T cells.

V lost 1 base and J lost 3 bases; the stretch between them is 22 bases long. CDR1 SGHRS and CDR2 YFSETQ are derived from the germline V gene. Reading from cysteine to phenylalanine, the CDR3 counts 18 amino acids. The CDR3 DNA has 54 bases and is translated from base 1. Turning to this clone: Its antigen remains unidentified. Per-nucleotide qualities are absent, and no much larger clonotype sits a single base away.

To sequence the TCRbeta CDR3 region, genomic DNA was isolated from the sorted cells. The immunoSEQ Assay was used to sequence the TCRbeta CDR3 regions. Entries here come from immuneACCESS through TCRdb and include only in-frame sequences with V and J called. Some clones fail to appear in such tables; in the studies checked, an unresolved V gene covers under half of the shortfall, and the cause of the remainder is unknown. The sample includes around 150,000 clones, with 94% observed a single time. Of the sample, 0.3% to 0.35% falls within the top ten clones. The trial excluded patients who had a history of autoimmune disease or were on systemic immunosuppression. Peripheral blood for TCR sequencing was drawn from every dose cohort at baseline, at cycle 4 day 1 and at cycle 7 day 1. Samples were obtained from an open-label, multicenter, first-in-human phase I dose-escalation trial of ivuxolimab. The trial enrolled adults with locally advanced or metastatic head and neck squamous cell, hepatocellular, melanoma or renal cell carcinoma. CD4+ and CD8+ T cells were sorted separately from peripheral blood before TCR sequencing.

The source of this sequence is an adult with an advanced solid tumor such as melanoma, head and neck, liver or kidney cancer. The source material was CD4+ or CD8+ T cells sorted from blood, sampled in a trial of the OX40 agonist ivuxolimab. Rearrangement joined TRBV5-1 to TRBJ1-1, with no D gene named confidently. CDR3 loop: CASSLRVGLRTGDTEAFF. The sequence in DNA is TGCGCCAGCAGCTTGCGGGTCGGCCTCCGGACGGGTGACACTGAAGCTTTCTTT.